Below, 11 T cell receptor beta chains from the same sample are listed, as sequenced in a study of shared clonotypes between healthy human individuals. Some clones are missing from TCRdb's copy, which holds only in-frame ones; the method was immunoSEQ multiplex PCR. The profile shows 850,000 to 1,200,000 clones, around 76% of them singletons. The material sequenced was memory CD4+ T cells sorted from blood. The subset denotes: CD45RA-negative fraction. These receptor sequences come from a man between 18 and 29 years old in good health.

The rearrangement links TRBV2 to TRBJ1-2; no clear D gene. V shed 4 bases and J shed 3 bases, with 6 bases lying between them. CDR1 and CDR2 (germline): SNHLY, FYNNEI. This CDR3 spans 12 amino acids. The CDR3 DNA reads TGTGCCAGCAGTGTTGCCGACTATGGCTACACCTTC. Protein sequence: CASSVADYGYTF.

This sequence joins TRBV18 and TRBJ2-7, with D unclear. The germline CDR1 and CDR2 sequences are KGHSH and LQKENI. With 5 bases removed from V and 5 bases from J, the gap between germline ends came to 10 bases. The CDR3 sequence is 12 residues long. The CDR3 nucleotides read TGTGCCAGCTCAGGCACGCAGGACGAGCAGTACTTC. This translates into CASSGTQDEQYF.

This rearrangement joins TRBV6-6 to TRBJ2-2, with D unresolved. CDR1 and CDR2 from the germline V gene are MNHNY and SVGAGI (reference sequence). Trimming shortened V by 5 bases and J by 6 bases, and 13 bases separated the two germline ends. The CDR3 is made up of 14 amino acids. The CDR3 DNA reads TGTGCCAGCAGTAATAGTCAAGGCCCCGGGGAGCTGTTTTTT. Residues: CASSNSQGPGELFF.

The chain carries TRBV5-4 and TRBJ1-2; TRBD1 aligns across 7 bases. Germline V gives CDR1 SGHNT, CDR2 YYREEE (reference sequence). Trimming cost V 5 bases and J 7 bases; bases outside gene matches: 17. This CDR3 comprises 16 residues. CDR3 nucleotide sequence: TGTGCCAGCAGTGTTGTGAGTAGGGGGCCTTCGTCTGGCTACACCTTC. This encodes CASSVVSRGPSSGYTF.

The J gene is TRBJ1-2, the V gene TRBV5-6, with TRBD1 matching over 8 bases. Trimming cost V 0 bases and J 4 bases; bases outside gene matches: 8. The CDR3 runs 16 residues. Looked up from germline, CDR1 is SGHDT and CDR2 is YYEEEE. CDR3 in amino acids: CASSLGQGAMGYGYTF. CDR3 sequence (DNA): TGTGCCAGCAGCTTGGGGCAGGGGGCTATGGGCTATGGCTACACCTTC.

J is TRBJ2-5 and V is TRBV5-1; D may be TRBD1 (5 bases). The CDR3 consists of 17 residues. Germline values: CDR1 SGHRS, CDR2 YFSETQ. V lost 0 bases, J lost 0 bases, and 15 bases lay in between. This CDR3 is CASSLEGSRVYQETQYF. CDR3 in DNA: TGCGCCAGCAGCTTGGAGGGGTCCAGGGTTTACCAAGAGACCCAGTACTTC.

The chain couples TRBV9 to TRBJ2-3, with 7 bases lining up with TRBD2. CDR3 length equals 14 residues. Per germline, CDR1 SGDLS and CDR2 YYNGEE. V shed 5 bases and J 0 bases; nucleotides not matched to a gene: 3. CDR3 amino acids: CASRGAGSTDTQYF. CDR3 coding DNA: TGTGCCAGCAGGGGAGCGGGGAGCACAGATACGCAGTATTTT.

This clone has more than one count but fewer than ten. The V gene is TRBV2, the J gene TRBJ2-5; tentative D call: TRBD1 (5 bases). Trimming left V 2 bases short and J 2 bases short, with 15 bases between. The CDR3 spans 16 residues. The germline V gene encodes CDR1 SNHLY and CDR2 FYNNEI. CDR3 region: CASSEKAGPKQETQYF. The CDR3 DNA sequence: TGTGCCAGCAGTGAAAAGGCAGGGCCCAAACAAGAGACCCAGTACTTC.

CDR3 amino acids: CASSLTGTPRSPLHF. CDR3 coding DNA: TGCGCCAGCAGCTTGACCGGGACGCCCCGTTCACCCCTCCACTTT. This chain connects TRBV5-1 to TRBJ1-6; D may be TRBD1 (5 bases). Germline assignment: CDR1 SGHRS and CDR2 YFSETQ. Trimming pared 1 base from V and 9 bases from J, leaving 14 bases between. The CDR3 spans 15 residues.

The chain carries TRBV10-2 and TRBJ2-3; 12 nucleotides agree with TRBD2. CDR1 is WSHSY, CDR2 SAAADI, per germline. The CDR3 is 14 residues long. The V segment lost 9 bases and the J segment 5 bases; nucleotides outside the gene matches: 6. CDR3 nucleotides: TGCGCCAGTGGACTAGCGGGAAGGGTAGATACGCAGTATTTT. Encoded protein: CASGLAGRVDTQYF.

This clone was observed once. The rearrangement uses TRBV5-1 and TRBJ2-1; D is uncertain. The V end was cut by 0 bases, the J end by 4 bases, with 11 bases between. The CDR3 has 15 residues. Germline CDR1 and CDR2: SGHRS and YFSETQ. CDR3 nucleotide sequence: TGCGCCAGCAGCTTGGCAGCCACTGGGTACAATGAGCAGTTCTTC. Its protein is CASSLAATGYNEQFF.